This TCR beta chain was obtained from a study of cytomegalovirus exposure and HLA in healthy donors. The PCR contained 60 Vbeta and 13 Jbeta primers. Sequenced by immunoSEQ multiplex PCR; TCRdb stores in-frame clones only, minus some. The table records 150,000 to 200,000 clones, about 79% of them present only once. The CDR3 runs 13 residues. V was trimmed by 1 base and J by 7 bases, leaving 10 bases between them. From germline, CDR1 is LNHDA and CDR2 SQIVND (reference sequence). For this clone: What it recognizes is unknown.

Study-wide results and limits: As was reported, the HLA-A and HLA-B alleles of most subjects were accurately predicted from TCR beta sequences. Further analysis, carried out later, found HLA-associated TCR beta chains more clonally expanded than equally common other chains. The authors enumerated 180 or so TCR beta chains as linked to cytomegalovirus. An analysis was carried out later, and it reportedly showed fewer N-insertions in an Asian-associated ancestry cluster than the approximately 700-donor mean.

The source is a woman between 50 and 59 years old in good health and CMV-seropositive. The sequenced sample consisted of PBMCs. The chain has TRBV19 and TRBJ1-2; D gene unclear. The CDR3 DNA reads TGTGCCAGTAGTATAGCGGCCAGCGGTGGCTACACCTTC. Translation gives CASSIAASGGYTF.